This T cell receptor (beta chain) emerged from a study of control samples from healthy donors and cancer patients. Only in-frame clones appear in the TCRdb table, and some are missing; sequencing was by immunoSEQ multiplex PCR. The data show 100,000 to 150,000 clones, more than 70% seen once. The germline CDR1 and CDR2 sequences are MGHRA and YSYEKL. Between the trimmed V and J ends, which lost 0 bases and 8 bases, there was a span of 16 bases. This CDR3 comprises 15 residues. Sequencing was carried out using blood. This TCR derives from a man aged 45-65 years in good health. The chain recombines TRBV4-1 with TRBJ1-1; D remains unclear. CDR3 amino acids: CASSQDDTGLLEAFF. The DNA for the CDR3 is TGCGCCAGCAGCCAAGATGACACGGGCTTACTGGAAGCTTTCTTT.